Below are 2 T cell receptor beta chains sequenced from a single sample in a study of OX40 agonist ivuxolimab in advanced cancers. Clones were sequenced by immunoSEQ multiplex PCR, and TCRdb holds only the in-frame ones, with some missing. Altogether about 55,000 clones are present, roughly 85% being singletons, with the ten largest covering less than 5%. This material consisted of CD4+ or CD8+ T cells sorted from blood, taken in a trial of the OX40 agonist ivuxolimab. The receptors stem from an adult with an advanced solid tumor such as melanoma, head and neck, liver or kidney cancer.

V gene TRBV10-3 combines with J gene TRBJ2-5; 8 nucleotides align to TRBD2. Trimming removed 6 bases from V and 5 bases from J; junction bases left unmatched: 8. Germline lookup yields CDR1 ENHRY and CDR2 SYGVKD. The CDR3 is 14 amino acids. As DNA, the CDR3 is TGTGCCATCAGGGGTCGGGAGGGTATGGAGACCCAGTACTTC. Translation gives CAIRGREGMETQYF.

The chain recombines TRBV9 with TRBJ2-1, with a weak D call TRBD2 (7 bases). CDR3 length: 17 amino acids. The germline gives CDR1 SGDLS, CDR2 YYNGEE. V was pared by 1 base and J by 4 bases, with 18 bases between. The CDR3: CASSVTALGGPYNEQFF. The DNA of the CDR3 is TGTGCCAGCAGCGTAACCGCCCTGGGGGGGCCTTACAATGAGCAGTTCTTC.